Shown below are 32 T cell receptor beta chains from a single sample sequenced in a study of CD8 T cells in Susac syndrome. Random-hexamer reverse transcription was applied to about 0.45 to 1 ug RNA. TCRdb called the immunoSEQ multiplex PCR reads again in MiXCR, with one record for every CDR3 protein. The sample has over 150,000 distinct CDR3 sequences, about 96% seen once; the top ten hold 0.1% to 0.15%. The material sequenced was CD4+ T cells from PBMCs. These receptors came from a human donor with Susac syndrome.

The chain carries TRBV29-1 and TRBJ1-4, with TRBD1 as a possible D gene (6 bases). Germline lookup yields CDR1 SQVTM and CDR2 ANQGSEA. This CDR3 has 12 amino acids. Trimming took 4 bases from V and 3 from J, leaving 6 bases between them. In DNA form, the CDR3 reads TGCAGCGTTGCAGGGGCTAATGAAAAACTGTTTTTT. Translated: CSVAGANEKLFF.

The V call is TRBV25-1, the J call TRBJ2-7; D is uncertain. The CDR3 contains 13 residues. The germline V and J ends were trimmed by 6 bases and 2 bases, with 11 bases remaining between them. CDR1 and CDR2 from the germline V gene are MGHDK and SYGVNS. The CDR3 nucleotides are TGTGCCAGCAGCGGAACAAGGGCCTACGAGCAGTACTTC. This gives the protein CASSGTRAYEQYF.

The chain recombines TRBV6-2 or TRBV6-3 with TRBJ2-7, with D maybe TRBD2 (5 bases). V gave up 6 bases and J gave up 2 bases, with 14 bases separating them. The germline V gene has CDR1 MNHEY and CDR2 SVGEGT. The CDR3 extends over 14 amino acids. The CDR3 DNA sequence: TGTGCCAGCAGCCTACAGCGGCCCACCTACGAGCAGTACTTC. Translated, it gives CASSLQRPTYEQYF.

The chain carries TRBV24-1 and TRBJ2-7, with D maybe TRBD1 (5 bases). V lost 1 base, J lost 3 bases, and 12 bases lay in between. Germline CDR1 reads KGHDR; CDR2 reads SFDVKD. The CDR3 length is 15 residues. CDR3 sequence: CATSDFRASRYEQYV. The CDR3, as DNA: TGTGCCACCAGTGATTTCAGGGCCTCCCGCTACGAGCAGTACGTC.

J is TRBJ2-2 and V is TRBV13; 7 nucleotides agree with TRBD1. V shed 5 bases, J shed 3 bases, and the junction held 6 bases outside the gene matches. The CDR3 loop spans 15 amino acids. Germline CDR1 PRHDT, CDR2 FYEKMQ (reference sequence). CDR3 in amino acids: CASSQRQGDTGELFF. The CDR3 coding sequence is TGTGCCAGCAGCCAACGACAGGGCGACACCGGGGAGCTGTTTTTT.

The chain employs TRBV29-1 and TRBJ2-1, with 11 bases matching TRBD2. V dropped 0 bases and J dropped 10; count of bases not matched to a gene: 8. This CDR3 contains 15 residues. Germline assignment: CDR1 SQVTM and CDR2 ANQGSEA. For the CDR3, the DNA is TGCAGCGTTGAAGAGTCTAGCGGGAGGCCGAGGGAGCAGTTCTTC. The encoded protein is CSVEESSGRPREQFF.

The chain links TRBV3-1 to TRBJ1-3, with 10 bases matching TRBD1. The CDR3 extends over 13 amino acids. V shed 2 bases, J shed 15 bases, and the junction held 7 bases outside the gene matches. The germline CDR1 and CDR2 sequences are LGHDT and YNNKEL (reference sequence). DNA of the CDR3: TGTGCCAGCAGCCAACAGACAGGGGGCCTTTCATATTTT. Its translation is CASSQQTGGLSYF.

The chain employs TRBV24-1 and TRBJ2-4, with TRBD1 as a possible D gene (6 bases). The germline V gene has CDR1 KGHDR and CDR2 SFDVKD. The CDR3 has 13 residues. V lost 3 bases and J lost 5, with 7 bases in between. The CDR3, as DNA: TGTGCCACCAGTGATCACAGGGAAAACATTCAGTACTTC. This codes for CATSDHRENIQYF.

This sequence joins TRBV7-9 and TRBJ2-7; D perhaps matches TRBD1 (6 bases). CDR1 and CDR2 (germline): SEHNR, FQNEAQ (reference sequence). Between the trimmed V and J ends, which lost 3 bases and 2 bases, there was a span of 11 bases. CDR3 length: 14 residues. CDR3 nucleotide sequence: TGTGCCAGCAGCTTGGGACAATCCACCTACGAGCAGTACTTC. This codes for CASSLGQSTYEQYF.

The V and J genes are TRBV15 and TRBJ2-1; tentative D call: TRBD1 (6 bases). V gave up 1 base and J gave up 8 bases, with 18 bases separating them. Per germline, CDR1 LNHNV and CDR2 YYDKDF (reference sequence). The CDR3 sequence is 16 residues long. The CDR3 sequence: CATSRGQALQVDEQFF. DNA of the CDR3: TGTGCCACCAGCAGAGGACAGGCGCTCCAAGTTGATGAGCAGTTCTTC.

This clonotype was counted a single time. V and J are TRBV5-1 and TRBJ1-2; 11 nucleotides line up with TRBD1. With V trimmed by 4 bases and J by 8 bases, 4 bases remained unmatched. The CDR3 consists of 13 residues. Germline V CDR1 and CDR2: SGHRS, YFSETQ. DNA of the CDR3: TGCGCCAGCAGCCGGGACAGGGGGAAAGGCTACACCTTC. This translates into CASSRDRGKGYTF.

The CDR3 coding sequence is TGTGCCAGCAGAAGGGGGACGCAATCACCCCTCCACTTT. Translated: CASRRGTQSPLHF. The chain is built from TRBV6-5 and TRBJ1-6, with a weak D call TRBD1 (6 bases). V lost 6 bases and J lost 10, with 13 bases in between. Germline assignment: CDR1 MNHEY and CDR2 SVGAGI. The CDR3 is 13 residues long.

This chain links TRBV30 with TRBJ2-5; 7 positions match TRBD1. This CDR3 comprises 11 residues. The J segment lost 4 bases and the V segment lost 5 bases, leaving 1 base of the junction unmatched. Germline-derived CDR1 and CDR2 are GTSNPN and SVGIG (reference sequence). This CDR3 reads CAWAGGETQYF. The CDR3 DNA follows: TGTGCCTGGGCAGGGGGAGAGACCCAGTACTTC.

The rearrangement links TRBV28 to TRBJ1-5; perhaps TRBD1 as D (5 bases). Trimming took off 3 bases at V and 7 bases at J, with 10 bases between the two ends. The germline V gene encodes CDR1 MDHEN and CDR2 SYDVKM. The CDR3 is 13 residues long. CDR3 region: CASSFDSLQPQHF. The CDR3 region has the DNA TGTGCCAGCAGTTTCGACAGCCTACAGCCCCAGCATTTT.

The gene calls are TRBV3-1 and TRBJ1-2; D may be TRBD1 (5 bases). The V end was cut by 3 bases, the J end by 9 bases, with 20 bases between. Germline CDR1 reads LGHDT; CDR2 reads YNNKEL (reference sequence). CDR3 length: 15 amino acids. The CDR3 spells CASSQTTERVLRYTF. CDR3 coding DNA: TGTGCCAGCAGCCAGACGACAGAGAGGGTGTTGCGCTACACCTTC.

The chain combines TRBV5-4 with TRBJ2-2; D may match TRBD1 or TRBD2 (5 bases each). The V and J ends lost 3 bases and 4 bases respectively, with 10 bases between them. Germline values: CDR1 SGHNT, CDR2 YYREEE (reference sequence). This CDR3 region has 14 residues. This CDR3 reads CASSSAGTTGELFF. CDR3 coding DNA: TGTGCCAGCAGCTCAGCAGGGACCACCGGGGAGCTGTTTTTT.

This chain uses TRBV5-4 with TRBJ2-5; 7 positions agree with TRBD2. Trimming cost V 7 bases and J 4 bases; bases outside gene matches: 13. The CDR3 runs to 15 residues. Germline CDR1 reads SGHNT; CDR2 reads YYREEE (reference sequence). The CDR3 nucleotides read TGTGCCAGCCGACCGGCGTCGGGAGGTACAGAGACCCAGTACTTC. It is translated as CASRPASGGTETQYF. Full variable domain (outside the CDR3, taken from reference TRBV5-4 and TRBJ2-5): ETGVTQSPTHLIKTRGQQVTLRCSSQSGHNTVSWYQQALGQGPQFIFQYYREEENGRGNFPPRFSGLQFPNYSSELNVNALELDDSALYLCASRPASGGTETQYFGPGTRLLVL.

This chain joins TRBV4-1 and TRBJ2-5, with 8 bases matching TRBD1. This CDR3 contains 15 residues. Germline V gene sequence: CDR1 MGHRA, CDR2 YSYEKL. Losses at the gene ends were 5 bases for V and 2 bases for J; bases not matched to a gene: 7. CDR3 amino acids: CASSAADRVQETQYF. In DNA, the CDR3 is TGCGCCAGCAGCGCTGCGGACAGGGTTCAAGAGACCCAGTACTTC.

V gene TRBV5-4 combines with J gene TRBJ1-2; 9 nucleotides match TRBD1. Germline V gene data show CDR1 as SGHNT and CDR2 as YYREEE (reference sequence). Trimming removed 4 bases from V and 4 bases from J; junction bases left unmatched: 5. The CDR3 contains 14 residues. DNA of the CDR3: TGTGCCAGCAGCACGGACAGGGGTTTCTATGGCTACACCTTC. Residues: CASSTDRGFYGYTF.

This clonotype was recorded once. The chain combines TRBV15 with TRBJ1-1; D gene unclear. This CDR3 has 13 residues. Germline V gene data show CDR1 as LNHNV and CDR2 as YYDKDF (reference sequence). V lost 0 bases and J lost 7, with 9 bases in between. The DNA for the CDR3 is TGTGCCACCAGCAGAGATCGTCGGGGTGAAGCTTTCTTT. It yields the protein CATSRDRRGEAFF.

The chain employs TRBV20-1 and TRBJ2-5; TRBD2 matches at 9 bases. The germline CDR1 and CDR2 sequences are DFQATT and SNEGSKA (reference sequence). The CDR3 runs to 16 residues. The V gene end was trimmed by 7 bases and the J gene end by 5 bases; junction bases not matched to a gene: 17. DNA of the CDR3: TGCAGTGTCAGACGGTCTAGCGGGAAACCTGGGGAGACCCAGTACTTC. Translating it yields CSVRRSSGKPGETQYF.

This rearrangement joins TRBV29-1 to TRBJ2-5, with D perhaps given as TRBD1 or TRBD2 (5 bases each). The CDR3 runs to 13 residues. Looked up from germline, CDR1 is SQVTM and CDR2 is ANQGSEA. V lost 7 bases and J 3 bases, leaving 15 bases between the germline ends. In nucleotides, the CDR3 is TGCAGCGCCGTATGGGGGTACGAAGAGACCCAGTACTTC. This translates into CSAVWGYEETQYF. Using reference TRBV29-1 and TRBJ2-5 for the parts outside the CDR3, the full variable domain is SAVISQKPSRDICQRGTSLTIQCQVDSQVTMMFWYRQQPGQSLTLIATANQGSEATYESGFVIDKFPISRPNLTFSTLTVSNMSPEDSSIYLCSAVWGYEETQYFGPGTRLLVL.

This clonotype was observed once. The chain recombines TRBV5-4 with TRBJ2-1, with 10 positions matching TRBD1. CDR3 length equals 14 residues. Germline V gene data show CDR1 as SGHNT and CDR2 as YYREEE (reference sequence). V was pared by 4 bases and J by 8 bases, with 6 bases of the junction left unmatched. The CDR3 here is CASSGGQGRHEQFF. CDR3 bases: TGTGCCAGCAGCGGGGGACAGGGGCGCCATGAGCAGTTCTTC.

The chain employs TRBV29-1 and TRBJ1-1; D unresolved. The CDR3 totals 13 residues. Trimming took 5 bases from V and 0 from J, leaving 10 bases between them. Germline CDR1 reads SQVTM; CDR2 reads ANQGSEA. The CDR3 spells CSVRQAMNTEAFF. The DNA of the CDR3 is TGCAGCGTTCGGCAGGCTATGAACACTGAAGCTTTCTTT.

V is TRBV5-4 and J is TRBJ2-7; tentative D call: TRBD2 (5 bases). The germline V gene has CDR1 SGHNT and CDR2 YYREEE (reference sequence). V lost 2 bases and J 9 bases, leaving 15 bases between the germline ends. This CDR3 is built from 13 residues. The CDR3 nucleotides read TGTGCCAGCAGCTTATCGGGATCCTCTGGGCAGTACGTC. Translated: CASSLSGSSGQYV.

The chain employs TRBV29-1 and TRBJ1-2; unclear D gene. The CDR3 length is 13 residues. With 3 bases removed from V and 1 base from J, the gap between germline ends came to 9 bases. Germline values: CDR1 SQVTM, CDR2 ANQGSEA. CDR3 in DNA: TGCAGCGTTGAGTCGGCGGTTAACTATGGCTACACCTTC. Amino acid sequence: CSVESAVNYGYTF. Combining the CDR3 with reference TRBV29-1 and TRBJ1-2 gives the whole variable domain SAVISQKPSRDICQRGTSLTIQCQVDSQVTMMFWYRQQPGQSLTLIATANQGSEATYESGFVIDKFPISRPNLTFSTLTVSNMSPEDSSIYLCSVESAVNYGYTFGSGTRLTVV.

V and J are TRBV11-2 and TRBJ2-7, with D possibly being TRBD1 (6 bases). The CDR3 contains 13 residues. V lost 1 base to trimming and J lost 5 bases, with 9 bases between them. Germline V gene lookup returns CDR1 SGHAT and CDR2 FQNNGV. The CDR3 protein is CASSLGYRDEQYF. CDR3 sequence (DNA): TGTGCCAGCAGCTTAGGCTACAGGGACGAGCAGTACTTC. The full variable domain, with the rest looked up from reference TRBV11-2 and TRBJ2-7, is EAGVAQSPRYKIIEKRQSVAFWCNPISGHATLYWYQQILGQGPKLLIQFQNNGVVDDSQLPKDRFSAERLKGVDSTLKIQPAKLEDSAVYLCASSLGYRDEQYFGPGTRLTVT.

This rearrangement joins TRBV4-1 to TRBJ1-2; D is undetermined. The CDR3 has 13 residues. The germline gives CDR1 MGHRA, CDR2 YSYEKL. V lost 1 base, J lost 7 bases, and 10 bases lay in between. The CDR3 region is CASSQARDTGYTF. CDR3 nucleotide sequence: TGCGCCAGCAGCCAAGCGCGTGATACTGGCTACACCTTC.

Here the CDR3 DNA reads TGTGCCACCAGCAGAGGCCATTCGAGAGGATTGAACACCGGGGAGCTGTTTTTT. Amino acid sequence: CATSRGHSRGLNTGELFF. The chain has TRBV15 and TRBJ2-2; no firm D call. This CDR3 contains 18 residues. In germline, CDR1 is LNHNV, CDR2 YYDKDF (reference sequence). Trimming shortened V by 1 base and J by 1 base, and 16 bases separated the two germline ends.

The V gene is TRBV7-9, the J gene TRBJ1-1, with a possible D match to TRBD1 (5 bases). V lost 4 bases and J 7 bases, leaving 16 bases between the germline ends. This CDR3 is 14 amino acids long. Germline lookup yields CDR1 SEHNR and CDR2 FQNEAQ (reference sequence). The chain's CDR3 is CASSSLRSRGEAFF. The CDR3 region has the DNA TGTGCCAGCAGCTCGCTCCGCAGTAGGGGTGAAGCTTTCTTT.

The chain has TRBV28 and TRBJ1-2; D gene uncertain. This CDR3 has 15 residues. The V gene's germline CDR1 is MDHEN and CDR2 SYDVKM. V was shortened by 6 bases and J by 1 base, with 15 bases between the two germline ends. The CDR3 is CASSLSFGSNYGYTF. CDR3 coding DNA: TGTGCCAGCAGCCTGTCCTTTGGGAGTAACTATGGCTACACCTTC.

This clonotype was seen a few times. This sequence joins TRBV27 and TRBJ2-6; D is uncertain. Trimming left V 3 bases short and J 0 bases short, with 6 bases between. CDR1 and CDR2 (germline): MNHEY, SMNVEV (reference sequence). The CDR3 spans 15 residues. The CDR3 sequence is CASSFLSSGANVLTF. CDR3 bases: TGTGCCAGCAGTTTCCTGAGCTCTGGGGCCAACGTCCTGACTTTC.